The clone carrying this TCR beta chain has at least ten counts. Per the original data handling: How many nucleated cells were present was estimated from reference gene primer amplification. Profiled with immunoSEQ multiplex PCR; TCRdb holds only in-frame clones, not every one. The DNA gave D and trimming, while V, J and clone size come from that table. The sample contains about 69,000 clones, roughly 89% of which appear only once. The data were obtained in a study of blood T cell repertoires in COVID-19. About the research overall: The samples span acute and convalescent COVID-19 from the United States, Italy and Spain. T cells, B-cell-depleted T cells, or PBMCs provided the cDNA or gDNA that served as material.

The sequenced material came from peripheral blood. This receptor was obtained from a woman aged 45-59 years with active COVID-19.

The DNA of the CDR3 is TGTGCCAGTTCCAGGGGGCCAAACAATGAGCAGTTCTTC. Amino acids: CASSRGPNNEQFF. The rearrangement uses TRBV30 and TRBJ2-1, with 8 bases matching TRBD1. In germline, CDR1 is GTSNPN, CDR2 SVGIG (reference sequence). This CDR3 has 13 residues. The J segment lost 5 bases and the V segment lost 8 bases, leaving 8 bases of the junction unmatched.